A single sample is the source of the 32 T cell receptor beta chains below, sequenced in a study of circulating CD8 cells and anti-PD-1 response in melanoma. Each library started from roughly 16 ng of total RNA using the QIAseq Immune Repertoire TCR panel. MiXCR, run by TCRdb on the reads, gives a single entry per CDR3 protein. The sample shows around 900 distinct CDR3 sequences, under 9.5% of them seen only once. Four subsets defined by PD-1 and/or TIGIT were sorted from live CD3+CD8+TCRalphabeta+ cells. Sequenced material: CD8+ T cells from PBMCs, taken at baseline or after one month of anti-PD-1 therapy (not recorded which). The origin of the receptors is a human donor with melanoma.

By sample fraction, this clonotype is medium-sized. The rearrangement joins TRBV27 to TRBJ2-1; 12 bases line up with TRBD2. Per the germline V gene, CDR1 is MNHEY and CDR2 is SMNVEV (reference sequence). The CDR3 contains 15 residues. J gave up 8 bases and V 5 bases, and 7 bases lay outside the gene matches. The CDR3 protein is CASSHPSGGEDEQFF. CDR3 DNA: TGTGCCAGCAGTCACCCTAGCGGGGGGGAGGATGAGCAGTTCTTC.

There are a few counts of this clonotype. The rearrangement links TRBV5-8 to TRBJ1-2, with D unresolved. Trimming stripped 2 bases from V and 5 bases from J, with 7 bases between. This CDR3 has 12 residues. Looked up from germline, CDR1 is SGHTS and CDR2 is YDEGEE. CDR3: CASSFMGYGYTF. DNA for the CDR3: TGTGCCAGCAGCTTCATGGGGTATGGCTACACCTTC.

In this sample, this clonotype is medium-sized. The CDR3 sequence is CASGSWGHYAQYF. In DNA, the CDR3 is TGTGCTAGTGGTTCCTGGGGGCACTACGCTCAGTACTTC. The chain joins TRBV12-5 to TRBJ2-4, with a possible D match to TRBD1 (6 bases). V was clipped by 4 bases and J by 12 bases, with 16 bases between them. Germline values: CDR1 LGHNT, CDR2 FRNRAP. CDR3 length equals 13 residues.

The table lists this clonotype with a few counts. The rearrangement links TRBV12-3 or TRBV12-4 to TRBJ2-7; D is unclear. Trimming left V 4 bases short and J 7 bases short, with 11 bases between. The CDR3 has 12 amino acids. The CDR3 DNA sequence: TGTGCCAGCAGTTCGGGCCCGCAGGAGCAGTACTTC. Its protein is CASSSGPQEQYF.

The chain employs TRBV25-1 and TRBJ1-5, with a possible D match to TRBD1 (6 bases). The CDR3 has 14 amino acids. Germline V gene sequence: CDR1 MGHDK, CDR2 SYGVNS. The germline V and J ends were trimmed by 3 bases and 6 bases, with 12 bases remaining between them. Here the CDR3 reads CASSDGQSVQPQHF. The CDR3 DNA is TGTGCCAGCAGTGACGGACAGTCCGTTCAGCCCCAGCATTTT.

In its sample, this clonotype ranks as medium-sized. The chain's CDR3 is CASSVGLAATDTQYF. The DNA of the CDR3 is TGTGCCAGCAGCGTAGGCCTAGCGGCTACAGATACGCAGTATTTT. This chain links TRBV9 with TRBJ2-3; TRBD2 matches at 7 bases. CDR1 is SGDLS, CDR2 YYNGEE, per germline. V lost 0 bases to trimming and J lost 3 bases; unmatched junction nucleotides: 4. The CDR3 totals 15 residues.

Relative to its sample, this clonotype is medium-sized. The chain employs TRBV19 and TRBJ2-1; tentatively, D is TRBD1 (6 bases). The V and J ends lost 6 bases and 0 bases respectively, with 12 bases between them. The CDR3 extends over 15 amino acids. The V gene's germline CDR1 is LNHDA and CDR2 SQIVND (reference sequence). The CDR3 spells CASREQGSSYNEQFF. The CDR3, as DNA: TGTGCCAGTAGGGAACAGGGTAGCTCCTACAATGAGCAGTTCTTC.

The V and J genes are TRBV5-5 and TRBJ2-3; tentatively, D is TRBD2 (6 bases). This CDR3 has 16 residues. In germline, CDR1 is SGHKS, CDR2 YYEKEE (reference sequence). Trimming pared 2 bases from V and 1 base from J, leaving 14 bases between. The CDR3 DNA sequence: TGTGCCAGCAGCTTTAGGTTGGGAGGTCGCACAGATACGCAGTATTTT. Translation: CASSFRLGGRTDTQYF.

This clonotype was detected only a few times. CDR3 DNA sequence: TGCGCCAGCAGCCAGGGAGGGGCAGCCCAAGAGACCCAGTACTTC. Protein sequence: CASSQGGAAQETQYF. The chain employs TRBV4-3 and TRBJ2-5, with TRBD2 identical over 7 bases. The V gene's germline CDR1 is LGHNA and CDR2 YSLEER. With V trimmed by 3 bases and J by 1 base, 5 bases remained unmatched. The CDR3 has 15 amino acids.

The chain combines TRBV6-5 with TRBJ2-1; possible D gene TRBD2, 6 bases. The CDR3 contains 12 residues. Germline loops: CDR1 MNHEY, CDR2 SVGAGI. Deletions cut 5 bases from V and 8 bases from J, with 10 bases between. The CDR3 protein is CASSRPGDEQFF. The CDR3 DNA reads as TGTGCCAGCAGTCGCCCGGGGGATGAGCAGTTCTTC.

The genes are TRBV30 and TRBJ2-7; D is possibly TRBD1 (5 bases). CDR3 length: 12 amino acids. Trimming took off 3 bases at V and 3 bases at J, with 9 bases between the two ends. Germline V gene data show CDR1 as GTSNPN and CDR2 as SVGIG (reference sequence). This chain's CDR3 is CAWRAGNYEQYF. The DNA for the CDR3 is TGTGCCTGGAGGGCAGGGAACTACGAGCAGTACTTC.

On this clonotype itself: A much larger clone lies one base from this, so it may be a read error. The V call is TRBV24-1, the J call TRBJ2-1; D may match TRBD1 or TRBD2 (5 bases each). Germline values: CDR1 KGHDR, CDR2 SFDVKD. Trimming removed 9 bases at V and 11 bases at J, with 13 bases between. This CDR3 is 11 amino acids long. CDR3 amino acids: CATEGRGKQFF. In nucleotides, the CDR3 is TGTGCCACCGAGGGACGAGGTAAGCAGTTCTTC.

This clonotype rates as large. This chain joins TRBV2 and TRBJ2-3; D call uncertain. The V gene lost 3 bases and the J gene lost 1 base, with 8 bases spanning the gap. Germline V gene lookup returns CDR1 SNHLY and CDR2 FYNNEI. The CDR3 loop spans 14 amino acids. This chain's CDR3 is CASSDWQGTDTQYF. CDR3 nucleotide sequence: TGTGCCAGCAGTGATTGGCAGGGCACAGATACGCAGTATTTT.

By sample fraction, this clonotype is hyperexpanded. The rearrangement uses TRBV12-5 and TRBJ2-1, with D unclear. Trimming removed 3 bases from V and 8 bases from J, with 8 bases in between. CDR1 LGHNT and CDR2 FRNRAP come from the germline V gene. The CDR3 contains 12 residues. The CDR3 loop reads CASGFTSDEQFF. DNA for the CDR3: TGTGCTAGTGGTTTCACGAGCGATGAGCAGTTCTTC.

This clonotype is judged medium-sized. The chain carries TRBV27 and TRBJ2-7; 8 bases line up with TRBD1. The CDR3 is 13 amino acids. The V gene's germline CDR1 is MNHEY and CDR2 SMNVEV (reference sequence). The V segment lost 6 bases and the J segment 3 bases; nucleotides outside the gene matches: 4. The CDR3 DNA is TGTGCCAGCAGCCCAGGGGGCGGCTACGAGCAGTACTTC. It codes for CASSPGGGYEQYF.

In its sample, this clonotype is medium-sized. For the CDR3, the DNA is TGCAGCGTCAATCCAGGGGAAACTGAAGCTTTCTTT. This codes for CSVNPGETEAFF. V usage is TRBV29-1 and J usage is TRBJ1-1, with a possible D match to TRBD1 (6 bases). V lost 6 bases, J lost 5 bases, and 13 bases lay in between. The CDR3 contains 12 residues. Germline assignment: CDR1 SQVTM and CDR2 ANQGSEA.

Relative to its sample, this clonotype is large. The V and J genes are TRBV7-3 and TRBJ1-1; TRBD1 agrees at 9 bases. This CDR3 is built from 15 residues. Germline V gives CDR1 SGHTA, CDR2 FQGTGA. Germline trimming cut 5 bases from V and 4 bases from J; bases unmatched to any gene: 8. The CDR3, as DNA: TGTGCCAGCAGCATCGGGACAGGGTTGAGCACTGAAGCTTTCTTT. Protein: CASSIGTGLSTEAFF.

The rearrangement links TRBV27 to TRBJ1-2; D remains ambiguous. This CDR3 comprises 14 residues. CDR1 is MNHEY, CDR2 SMNVEV, per germline (reference sequence). V was pared by 6 bases and J by 2 bases, with 13 bases between. CDR3 DNA sequence: TGTGCCAGCAGACCGGGCTTGGCCAACTATGGCTACACCTTC. Protein product: CASRPGLANYGYTF.

Note on this clonotype: This may be a read error: a much more frequent sequence differs by one nucleotide. This chain joins TRBV19 and TRBJ2-7; D is perhaps TRBD2 (5 bases). Germline V CDR1 and CDR2: LNHDA, SQIVND (reference sequence). This CDR3 comprises 13 residues. DNA of the CDR3: TGTGCCAGTGGTATGAGGGCAGCCTACGAGCAGTACTTC. Translation: CASGMRAAYEQYF.

This clonotype was observed a few times. This chain connects TRBV25-1 to TRBJ1-5; D is possibly TRBD1 (5 bases). V lost 4 bases to trimming and J lost 3 bases, with 19 bases between them. Germline V gives CDR1 MGHDK, CDR2 SYGVNS. This CDR3 comprises 17 residues. The CDR3 spells CASSGDGTRVDNQPQHF. CDR3 coding DNA: TGTGCCAGCAGTGGTGATGGGACGAGGGTGGACAATCAGCCCCAGCATTTT. Filled out from reference TRBV25-1 and TRBJ1-5, the complete variable domain reads EADIYQTPRYLVIGTGKKITLECSQTMGHDKMYWYQQDPGMELHLIHYSYGVNSTEKGDLSSESTVSRIRTEHFPLTLESARPSHTSQYLCASSGDGTRVDNQPQHFGDGTRLSIL.

The chain combines TRBV30 with TRBJ1-6; D is unclear. CDR3 length: 13 residues. Germline CDR1 and CDR2: GTSNPN and SVGIG (reference sequence). Deletions cut 5 bases from V and 9 bases from J, with 14 bases between. CDR3: CAWAQDGSSPLHF. The CDR3 DNA reads as TGTGCCTGGGCCCAGGACGGGAGTTCACCCCTCCACTTT.

Details on this clonotype: One end of the junction fails to match germline, which may point to a read error. This chain uses TRBV12-3 or TRBV12-4 with TRBJ1-1; no firm D call. This CDR3 contains 13 residues. For the CDR3, the DNA is TGTGACAGCAGTATCGTCGCGAACACTGAAGCTTTCTTT. Protein sequence: CDSSIVANTEAFF.

This clonotype is termed medium-sized (0.01 to 0.1%). The gene calls are TRBV11-2 and TRBJ2-7, with TRBD2 identical over 13 bases. The CDR3 spans 17 residues. J gave up 3 bases and V 0 bases, and 5 bases lay outside the gene matches. CDR1 SGHAT and CDR2 FQNNGV come from the germline V gene. CDR3 DNA: TGTGCCAGCAGCTTAGAGCCCGGGACTAGCGGGGTCTACGAGCAGTACTTC. Its translation: CASSLEPGTSGVYEQYF.

Only a few counts were recorded for this clonotype. The V call is TRBV20-1, the J call TRBJ2-3; TRBD2 agrees at 9 bases. The CDR3 extends over 14 amino acids. The germline gives CDR1 DFQATT, CDR2 SNEGSKA (reference sequence). The V and J ends lost 5 bases and 5 bases, in that order; junction bases with no gene match: 8. CDR3 DNA: TGCAGTGCTCAAGGGCGGGGGGGCCTAGATACGCAGTATTTT. Its translation: CSAQGRGGLDTQYF.

The chain employs TRBV12-3 or TRBV12-4 and TRBJ1-3, with a tentative D call TRBD1 (5 bases). V lost 10 bases to trimming and J lost 0 bases, with 13 bases between them. This CDR3 is built from 14 residues. Here the CDR3 DNA reads TGTGCCAACGGGGCAGGGCTCTCTGGAAACACCATATATTTT. Amino acid sequence: CANGAGLSGNTIYF.

By share, this clonotype ranks as medium-sized. The chain employs TRBV21-1 and TRBJ2-5. TRBV21-1 is a listed pseudogene. CDR3 length: 14 amino acids. The CDR3 is CASSKLHLQETQYF. The CDR3 DNA is TGTGCCAGCAGCAAATTGCACTTACAAGAGACCCAGTACTTC.

Relative to its sample, this clonotype is medium-sized (0.01 to 0.1%). The rearrangement links TRBV11-1 to TRBJ2-1, with TRBD1 as a possible D gene (6 bases). The V end was cut by 5 bases, the J end by 12 bases, with 20 bases between. Germline assignment: CDR1 SGHAT and CDR2 FQDESV (reference sequence). This CDR3 is 14 amino acids long. CDR3 nucleotide sequence: TGTGCCAGCAGCCTAACGGGACAAGCAAAGGGGCAGTTCTTC. Translated: CASSLTGQAKGQFF.

In its sample, this clonotype was seen a few times. The V gene is TRBV19, the J gene TRBJ1-1, with D uncertain. Germline V CDR1 and CDR2: LNHDA, SQIVND (reference sequence). The CDR3 is 9 amino acids. The V and J ends lost 8 bases and 12 bases respectively, with 10 bases between them. Here the CDR3 reads CASGGGTFF. The CDR3 region has the DNA TGTGCCAGTGGCGGTGGGACTTTCTTT. Based on the CDR3 plus reference TRBV19 and TRBJ1-1, the full variable domain is DGGITQSPKYLFRKEGQNVTLSCEQNLNHDAMYWYRQDPGQGLRLIYYSQIVNDFQKGDIAEGYSVSREKKESFPLTVTSAQKNPTAFYLCASGGGTFFGQGTRLTVV.

This clonotype is medium-sized (0.01 to 0.1%). This chain links TRBV2 with TRBJ1-5; the D gene is possibly TRBD1 (5 bases). The germline gives CDR1 SNHLY, CDR2 FYNNEI. The CDR3 has 14 amino acids. Trimming pared 8 bases from V and 6 bases from J, leaving 17 bases between. The CDR3 loop is CASALTGGSQPQHF. Here the CDR3 DNA reads TGTGCCAGCGCCCTGACCGGGGGGAGTCAGCCCCAGCATTTT.

By sample fraction, this clonotype is medium-sized. The J gene is TRBJ2-3, the V gene TRBV6-5; TRBD2 matches 8 bases. Per germline, CDR1 MNHEY and CDR2 SVGAGI. Losses at the gene ends were 7 bases for V and 0 bases for J; bases not matched to a gene: 12. This CDR3 has 17 amino acids. In DNA, the CDR3 is TGTGCCAGCACCTCTCTTATGGGCGGGGGGAGCACAGATACGCAGTATTTT. This translates into CASTSLMGGGSTDTQYF.

V usage is TRBV6-5 and J usage is TRBJ2-7; TRBD2 matches 12 bases. Losses at the gene ends were 8 bases for V and 3 bases for J; bases not matched to a gene: 5. CDR3 length: 14 residues. Germline CDR1 and CDR2: MNHEY and SVGAGI. The CDR3 DNA follows: TGTGCCAGCGGTCTAGCGGGGGGGTTCTACGAGCAGTACTTC. Its protein is CASGLAGGFYEQYF.

The rearrangement uses TRBV18 and TRBJ2-2; weak D call: TRBD2 (5 bases). The CDR3 is made up of 15 amino acids. The germline V gene encodes CDR1 KGHSH and CDR2 LQKENI. V lost 3 bases, J lost 4 bases, and 12 bases lay in between. The CDR3 sequence is CASSPEDDGTGELFF. The CDR3 DNA is TGTGCCAGCTCACCGGAGGATGACGGCACCGGGGAGCTGTTTTTT.